The rows below give T cell receptor beta chains drawn from one sample of a study of blood T cell repertoires in COVID-19. Clones were sequenced by immunoSEQ multiplex PCR, and TCRdb holds only the in-frame ones, with some missing. The table shows about 230,000 clones, with 81% occurring only once. Sequencing input: peripheral blood. These receptors were taken from a woman of 80 years or more with acute or convalescent COVID-19. CDR3s include the opening cysteine and the closing phenylalanine or tryptophan. D genes are given only for firm matches.

d_call	v_call	j_call	cdr3_aa
TRBD2	TRBV10-3	TRBJ2-3	CAITNDAGGTDTQYF
-	TRBV3-1/TRBV3-2	TRBJ2-6	CASSLLLGGSSGANVLTF
-	TRBV5-1	TRBJ2-1	CASSQFFLGGGVNNEQFF
TRBD2	TRBV3-1/TRBV3-2	TRBJ2-3	CASSQDRGGRPGTDTQYF
TRBD1	TRBV7-9	TRBJ2-5	CASSLLTGPDLYF
TRBD1	TRBV19	TRBJ1-2	CASTYTGQVPLYGYTF
-	TRBV14	TRBJ1-6	CASSQDRGQNSPLHF
-	TRBV28	TRBJ1-1	CASSSQHTEAFF
-	TRBV3-1/TRBV3-2	TRBJ1-5	CASSQGTENQPQHF
TRBD2	TRBV19	TRBJ2-1	CASTGTSGRALNEQFF
-	TRBV12-3/TRBV12-4	TRBJ2-1	CASRHDSKGQFF
-	TRBV2	TRBJ2-7	CASRAFTSGPYEQYF
-	TRBV3-1/TRBV3-2	TRBJ1-2	CASSPSGDGYTF
-	TRBV21-1	TRBJ1-1	CASRRDRGGDTEAFF
-	TRBV3-1/TRBV3-2	TRBJ2-5	CASSLSGGGRETQYF
-	TRBV19	TRBJ1-5	CASSILGGRVGQPQHF
-	TRBV7-7	TRBJ2-7	CASSPLADSEQYF
TRBD2	TRBV30	TRBJ2-7	CAWSVRASGYYEQYF
-	TRBV7-9	TRBJ2-7	CASSSSGGGGYEQYF
-	TRBV15	TRBJ1-6	CATSTRTANSPLHF
-	TRBV2	TRBJ1-5	CASRMGQQNNQPQHF